This T cell receptor (beta chain) emerged from a study of blood T cell repertoires in COVID-19. This table comes from immunoSEQ multiplex PCR, and its TCRdb copy is limited to in-frame clones, with some not included. Altogether tens of thousands of clones are present, about four fifths being singletons, with the ten largest covering more than 4%. The V gene end was trimmed by 4 bases and the J gene end by 6 bases; junction bases not matched to a gene: 5. Looked up from germline, CDR1 is SGHAT and CDR2 is FQNNGV. The CDR3 extends over 14 amino acids. The sequenced sample consisted of peripheral blood. The sequence came from a man older than 75 with COVID-19, enrolled during active disease. The chain combines TRBV11-2 with TRBJ2-3; 9 bases line up with TRBD1. The chain's CDR3 is CASSWGQGLDTQYF. The CDR3 nucleotides are TGTGCCAGCAGCTGGGGACAGGGACTGGATACGCAGTATTTT. The full variable domain, in which reference TRBV11-2 and TRBJ2-3 provide the parts outside the CDR3, is EAGVAQSPRYKIIEKRQSVAFWCNPISGHATLYWYQQILGQGPKLLIQFQNNGVVDDSQLPKDRFSAERLKGVDSTLKIQPAKLEDSAVYLCASSWGQGLDTQYFGPGTRLTVL.